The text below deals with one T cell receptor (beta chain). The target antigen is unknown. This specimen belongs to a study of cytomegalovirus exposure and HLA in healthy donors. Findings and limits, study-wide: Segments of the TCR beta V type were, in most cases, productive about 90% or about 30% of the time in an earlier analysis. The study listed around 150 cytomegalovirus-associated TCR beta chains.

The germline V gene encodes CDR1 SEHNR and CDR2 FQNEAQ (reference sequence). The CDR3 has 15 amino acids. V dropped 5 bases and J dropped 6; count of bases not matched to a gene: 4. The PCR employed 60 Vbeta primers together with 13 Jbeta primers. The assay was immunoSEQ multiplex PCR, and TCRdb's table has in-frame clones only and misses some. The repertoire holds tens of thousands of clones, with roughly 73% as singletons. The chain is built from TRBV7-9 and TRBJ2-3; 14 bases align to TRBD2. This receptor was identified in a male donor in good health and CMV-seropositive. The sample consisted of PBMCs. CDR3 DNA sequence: TGTGCCAGCAGCATGGGACTAGCGGGAGCGGATACGCAGTATTTT. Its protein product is CASSMGLAGADTQYF.